Below are 6 T cell receptor beta chains sequenced from a single sample in a study of T-cell memory formation after mild COVID-19. TCRdb re-called the 5' RACE reads through MiXCR, storing one row per CDR3 protein. The sample includes about 340,000 distinct CDR3 sequences, more than 15% of them seen just once. Sequenced sample: PBMCs or a T cell subset sorted from them (not recorded which). The receptors here all came from a man aged 18 to 35 who had mild COVID-19 (a few samples of this study predate the infection). Cell type and time point are not known.

This clonotype showed up just a few times. The genes are TRBV28 and TRBJ2-7, with D maybe TRBD1 (5 bases). With 4 bases removed from V and 6 bases from J, the gap between germline ends came to 10 bases. Germline CDR1 is MDHEN and CDR2 is SYDVKM. The CDR3 length is 12 residues. The CDR3 region is CASSSRVFEQYV. The CDR3 DNA sequence: TGTGCCAGCAGTTCCAGGGTCTTCGAGCAGTACGTC.

This clonotype has a handful of counts. This chain connects TRBV7-3 to TRBJ2-3; D call uncertain. Germline assignment: CDR1 SGHTA and CDR2 FQGTGA. This CDR3 has 13 amino acids. Trimming removed 6 bases at V and 2 bases at J, with 9 bases between. CDR3 residues: CASRNHDTDTQYF. The CDR3 DNA reads as TGTGCCAGCAGAAACCACGACACAGATACGCAGTATTTT.

This clonotype was seen a handful of times. The chain carries TRBV27 and TRBJ2-2; 9 bases agree with TRBD1. Germline trimming cut 8 bases from V and 5 bases from J; bases unmatched to any gene: 6. The CDR3 has 14 amino acids. Germline CDR1 is MNHEY and CDR2 is SMNVEV (reference sequence). The CDR3 DNA reads as TGTGCCAGCCTGAGACAGGGGGTTACCGGGGAGCTGTTTTTT. It yields the protein CASLRQGVTGELFF.

V is TRBV19 and J is TRBJ1-1; D is ambiguous. CDR1 LNHDA and CDR2 SQIVND come from the germline V gene (reference sequence). The CDR3 is 15 residues long. The V end was cut by 1 base, the J end by 0 bases, with 9 bases between. The CDR3: CASSIGPGMNTEAFF. The DNA of the CDR3 is TGTGCCAGTAGTATAGGGCCAGGAATGAACACTGAAGCTTTCTTT.

A few counts support this clonotype. This chain connects TRBV7-8 to TRBJ2-7; 9 bases are a match to TRBD2. Germline V lookup: CDR1 SGHVS, CDR2 FQNEAQ. The V gene end was trimmed by 5 bases and the J gene end by 6 bases; junction bases not matched to a gene: 14. The CDR3 is made up of 16 amino acids. The DNA for the CDR3 is TGTGCCAGCAGCCATTGGGGGACTAGCCGGTTCTTCGAGCAGTACGTC. This gives the protein CASSHWGTSRFFEQYV.

The chain carries TRBV10-3 and TRBJ2-7; D remains unclear. The CDR3 loop spans 13 amino acids. Germline V lookup: CDR1 ENHRY, CDR2 SYGVKD. V was clipped by 4 bases and J by 0 bases, with 7 bases between them. The CDR3 DNA is TGTGCCATCAGTGGCTCCCGCTCCTACGAGCAGTACTTC. It specifies CAISGSRSYEQYF.